This TCR beta chain was found in a study of control samples from healthy donors and cancer patients. The data were produced by immunoSEQ multiplex PCR, yet TCRdb's version contains in-frame clones alone and is incomplete. The sample lists 100,000 to 150,000 clones, about 94% occurring once. The CDR3 consists of 15 residues. Trimming removed 4 bases at V and 0 bases at J, with 13 bases between. Germline V CDR1 and CDR2: SNHLY, FYNNEI. Sequenced input: blood. The V gene is TRBV2, the J gene TRBJ2-7, with D hard to call. The receptor comes from a man aged 30 to 45 in good health. The CDR3: CASSVGQAASYEQYF. DNA for the CDR3: TGTGCCAGCAGTGTAGGGCAGGCAGCCTCCTACGAGCAGTACTTC.